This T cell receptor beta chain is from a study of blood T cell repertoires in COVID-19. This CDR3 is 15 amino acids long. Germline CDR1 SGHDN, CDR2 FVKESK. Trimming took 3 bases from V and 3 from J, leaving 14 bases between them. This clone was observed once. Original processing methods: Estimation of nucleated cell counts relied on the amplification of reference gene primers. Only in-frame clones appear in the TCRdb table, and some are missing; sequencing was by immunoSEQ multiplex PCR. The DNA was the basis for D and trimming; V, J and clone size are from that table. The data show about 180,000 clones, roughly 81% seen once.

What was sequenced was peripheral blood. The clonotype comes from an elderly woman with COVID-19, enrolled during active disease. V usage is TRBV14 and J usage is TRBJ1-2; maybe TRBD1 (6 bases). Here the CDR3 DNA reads TGTGCCAGCAGCCACCTCAACAGGGAAGACTATGGCTACACCTTC. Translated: CASSHLNREDYGYTF.